This TCR beta chain derives from a study of early T cells in non-severe SARS-CoV-2 infection. The table lists this clonotype with many counts. Per germline, CDR1 MNHNY and CDR2 SVGAGI (reference sequence). This CDR3 is built from 14 residues. Trimming took off 4 bases at V and 6 bases at J, with 16 bases between the two ends. Each CDR3 protein is one row after TCRdb ran MiXCR on the 5' RACE reads. This sample has 70,000 to 90,000 distinct CDR3 sequences, with about 16% found just once. This receptor was taken from an adult who was a healthcare worker with PCR-confirmed SARS-CoV-2 infection or an uninfected control (not recorded which). The sample consisted of whole blood. The chain is built from TRBV6-6 and TRBJ2-7; no definite D call. The CDR3 region is CASSFPGPIAEQYF. The CDR3 nucleotides are TGTGCCAGCAGTTTTCCAGGCCCTATCGCCGAGCAGTACTTC.